The entry below gives a single T cell receptor (beta chain) sequence along with its context. This CDR3 is 15 amino acids long. The V and J ends lost 1 base and 3 bases respectively, with 13 bases between them. The germline gives CDR1 KGHSH, CDR2 LQKENI. The data belong to a study of control samples from healthy donors and cancer patients. The assay was immunoSEQ multiplex PCR, and TCRdb's table has in-frame clones only and misses some. The sample holds about 89,000 clones, approximately 87% seen once. Sequencing used blood. The receptor was isolated from a woman in her thirties or forties in good health. This rearrangement joins TRBV18 to TRBJ2-7; perhaps D is TRBD1 or TRBD2 (6 bases each). CDR3 DNA: TGTGCCAGCTCACCACAGGCGGGACAAAGCTACGAGCAGTACTTC. Its translation is CASSPQAGQSYEQYF.